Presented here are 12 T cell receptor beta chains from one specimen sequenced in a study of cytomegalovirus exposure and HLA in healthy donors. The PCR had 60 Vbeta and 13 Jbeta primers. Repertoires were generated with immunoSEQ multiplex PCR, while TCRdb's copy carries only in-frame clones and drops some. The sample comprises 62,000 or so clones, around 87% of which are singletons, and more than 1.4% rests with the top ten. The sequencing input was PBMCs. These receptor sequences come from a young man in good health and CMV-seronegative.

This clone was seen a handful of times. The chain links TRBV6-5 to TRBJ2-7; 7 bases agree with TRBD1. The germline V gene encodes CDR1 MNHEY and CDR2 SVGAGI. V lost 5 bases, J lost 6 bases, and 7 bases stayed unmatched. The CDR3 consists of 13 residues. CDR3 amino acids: CASSPGTDPEQYF. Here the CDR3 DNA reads TGTGCCAGCAGTCCCGGGACAGACCCCGAGCAGTACTTC.

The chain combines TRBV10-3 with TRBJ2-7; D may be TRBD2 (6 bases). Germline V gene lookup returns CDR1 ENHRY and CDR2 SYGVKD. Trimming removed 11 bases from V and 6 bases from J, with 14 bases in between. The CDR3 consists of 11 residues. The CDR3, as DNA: TGTGCCGTACGGCGGGATGTCGAGCAGTACTTC. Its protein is CAVRRDVEQYF.

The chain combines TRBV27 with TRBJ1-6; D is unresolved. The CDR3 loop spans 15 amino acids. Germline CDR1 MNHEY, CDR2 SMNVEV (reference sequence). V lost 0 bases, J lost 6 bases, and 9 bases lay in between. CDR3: CASSLSEGSNSPLHF. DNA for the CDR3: TGTGCCAGCAGTTTATCTGAGGGAAGTAATTCACCCCTCCACTTT.

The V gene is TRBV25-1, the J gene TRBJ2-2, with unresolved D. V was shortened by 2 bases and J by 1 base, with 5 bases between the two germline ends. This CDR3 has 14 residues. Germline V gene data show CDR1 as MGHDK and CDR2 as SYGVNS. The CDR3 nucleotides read TGTGCCAGCAGTGAACTAGGGAACACCGGGGAGCTGTTTTTT. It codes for CASSELGNTGELFF.

The CDR3 nucleotides read TGTGCCAGCAGCACCGGTTACAATGAGCAGTTCTTC. It yields the protein CASSTGYNEQFF. This rearrangement joins TRBV7-3 to TRBJ2-1; D call uncertain. The CDR3 is 12 residues long. Germline CDR1 SGHTA, CDR2 FQGTGA. V gave up 5 bases and J gave up 4 bases, with 6 bases separating them.

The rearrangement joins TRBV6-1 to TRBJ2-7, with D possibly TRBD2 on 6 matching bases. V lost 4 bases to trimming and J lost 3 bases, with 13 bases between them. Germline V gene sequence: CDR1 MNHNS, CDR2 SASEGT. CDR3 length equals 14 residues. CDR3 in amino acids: CASSASAGSYEQYF. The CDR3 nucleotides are TGTGCCAGCAGTGCCTCTGCCGGGAGCTACGAGCAGTACTTC.

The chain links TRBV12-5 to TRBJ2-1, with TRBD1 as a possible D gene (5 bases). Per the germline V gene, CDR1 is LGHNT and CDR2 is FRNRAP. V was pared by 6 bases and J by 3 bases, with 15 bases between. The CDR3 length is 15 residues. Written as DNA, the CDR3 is TGTGCTAGTGGGCAGGGAAGGACGAGCTACAATGAGCAGTTCTTC. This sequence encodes CASGQGRTSYNEQFF.

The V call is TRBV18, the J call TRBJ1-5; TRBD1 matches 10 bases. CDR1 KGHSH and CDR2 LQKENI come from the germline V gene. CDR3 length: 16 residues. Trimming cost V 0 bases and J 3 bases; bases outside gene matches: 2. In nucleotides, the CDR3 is TGTGCCAGCTCACCACCGGGACAGGGGTACAATCAGCCCCAGCATTTT. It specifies CASSPPGQGYNQPQHF.

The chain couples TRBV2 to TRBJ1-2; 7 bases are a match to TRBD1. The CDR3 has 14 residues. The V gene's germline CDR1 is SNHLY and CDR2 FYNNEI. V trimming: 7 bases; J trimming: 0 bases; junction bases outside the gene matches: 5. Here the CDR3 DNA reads TGTGCCAGCACCTGGGGACAGACTAACTATGGCTACACCTTC. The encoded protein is CASTWGQTNYGYTF.

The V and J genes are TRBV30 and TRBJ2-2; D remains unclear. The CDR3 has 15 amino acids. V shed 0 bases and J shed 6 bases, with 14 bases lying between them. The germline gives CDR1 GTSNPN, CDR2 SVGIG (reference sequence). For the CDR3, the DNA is TGTGCCTGGAGTGTACGTTGGTTAACGGCCGGGGAGCTGTTTTTT. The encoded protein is CAWSVRWLTAGELFF. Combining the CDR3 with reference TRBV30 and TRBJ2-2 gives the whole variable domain SQTIHQWPATLVQPVGSPLSLECTVEGTSNPNLYWYRQAAGRGLQLLFYSVGIGQISSEVPQNLSASRPQDRQFILSSKKLLLSDSGFYLCAWSVRWLTAGELFFGEGSRLTVL.

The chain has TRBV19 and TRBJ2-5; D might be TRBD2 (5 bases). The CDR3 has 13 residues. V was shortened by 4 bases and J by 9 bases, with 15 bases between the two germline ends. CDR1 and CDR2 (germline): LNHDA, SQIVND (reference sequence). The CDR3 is CASSTGGPTPQYF. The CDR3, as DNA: TGTGCCAGTAGTACTGGAGGACCGACCCCCCAGTACTTC.

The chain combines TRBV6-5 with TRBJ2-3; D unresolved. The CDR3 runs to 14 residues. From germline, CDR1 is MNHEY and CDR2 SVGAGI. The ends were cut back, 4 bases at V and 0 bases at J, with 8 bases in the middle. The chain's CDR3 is CASSSFLSTDTQYF. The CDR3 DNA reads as TGTGCCAGCAGTTCCTTCCTTAGCACAGATACGCAGTATTTT.